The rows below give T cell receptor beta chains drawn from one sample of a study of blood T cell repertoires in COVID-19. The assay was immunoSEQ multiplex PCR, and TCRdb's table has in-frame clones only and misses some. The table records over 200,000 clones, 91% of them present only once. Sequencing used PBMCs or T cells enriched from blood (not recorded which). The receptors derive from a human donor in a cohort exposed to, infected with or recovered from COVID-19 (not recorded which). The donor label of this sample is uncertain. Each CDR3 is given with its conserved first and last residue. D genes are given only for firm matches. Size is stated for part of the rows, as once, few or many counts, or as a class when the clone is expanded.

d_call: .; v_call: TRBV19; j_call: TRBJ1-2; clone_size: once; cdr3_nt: TGTGCCAGTAGTATTAGGGGTCCAGGAGCTAACTATGGCTACACCTTC; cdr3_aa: CASSIRGPGANYGYTF
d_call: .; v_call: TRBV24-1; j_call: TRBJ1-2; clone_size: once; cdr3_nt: TGTGCCACCAGTCGTAAAGGGGCGAAAGGCTACACCTTC; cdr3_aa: CATSRKGAKGYTF
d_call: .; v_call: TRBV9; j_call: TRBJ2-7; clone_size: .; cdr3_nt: TGTGCCAGCAGCAGGGGCTCCTACGAGCAGTACTTC; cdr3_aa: CASSRGSYEQYF
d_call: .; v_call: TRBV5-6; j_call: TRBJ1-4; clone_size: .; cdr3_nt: TGTGCCAGCAGCTTGATGGAGGGGTACAGAAAACTGTTTTTT; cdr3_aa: CASSLMEGYRKLFF
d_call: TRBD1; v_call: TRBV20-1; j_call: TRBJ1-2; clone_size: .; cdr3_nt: TGCAGTGCTAGTGGGACAGGGGGGAACGGCTACACCTTC; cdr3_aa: CSASGTGGNGYTF
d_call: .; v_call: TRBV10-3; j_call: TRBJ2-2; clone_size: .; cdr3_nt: TGTGCCATCACCCCTACCCCCGGGACACAGAACACCGGGGAGCTGTTTTTT; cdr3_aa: CAITPTPGTQNTGELFF
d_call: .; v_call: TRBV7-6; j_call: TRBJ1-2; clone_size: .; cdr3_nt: TGTGCCAGCAGCTTAGGAACGACAGGCTATGGCTACACCTTC; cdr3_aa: CASSLGTTGYGYTF
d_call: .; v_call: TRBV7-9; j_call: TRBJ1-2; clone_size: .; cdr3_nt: TGTGCCAGCAGCTTAGATGCGGGAGTTTTATATGGCTACACCTTC; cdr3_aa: CASSLDAGVLYGYTF
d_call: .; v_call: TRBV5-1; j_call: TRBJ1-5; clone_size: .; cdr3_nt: TGCGCCAGCAGCTTGGCCCCGAATCAGCCCCAGCATTTT; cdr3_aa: CASSLAPNQPQHF
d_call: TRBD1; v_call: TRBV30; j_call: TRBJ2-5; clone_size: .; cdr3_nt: TGTGCCTCCGACAGGGGGGAGACCCAGTACTTC; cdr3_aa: CASDRGETQYF
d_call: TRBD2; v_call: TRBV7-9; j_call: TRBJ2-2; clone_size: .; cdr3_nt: TGTGCCAGCAGCTTAGGGCCCGCGGGGGCGAACACCGGGGAGCTGTTTTTT; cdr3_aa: CASSLGPAGANTGELFF
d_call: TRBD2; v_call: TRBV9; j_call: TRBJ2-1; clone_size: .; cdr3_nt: TGTGCCAGCAGCGCTCTGGGACTAGCGGGGGGAACTTACAATGAGCAGTTCTTC; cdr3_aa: CASSALGLAGGTYNEQFF
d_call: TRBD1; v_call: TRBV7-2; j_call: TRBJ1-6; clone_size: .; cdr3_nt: TGTGCCAGCAGCTTAGATCCAGGGGGTAATTCACCCCTCCACTTT; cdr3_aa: CASSLDPGGNSPLHF
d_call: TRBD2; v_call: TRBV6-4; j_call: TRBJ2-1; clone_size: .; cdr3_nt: TGTGCCAGCAGTGCCACTAGCGGGGGGGCCAGTGAGCAGTTCTTC; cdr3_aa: CASSATSGGASEQFF
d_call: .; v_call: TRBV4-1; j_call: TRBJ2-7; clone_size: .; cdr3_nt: TGCGCCAGCAGCCAAGTTTCTACCTACGAGCAGTACTTC; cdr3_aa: CASSQVSTYEQYF
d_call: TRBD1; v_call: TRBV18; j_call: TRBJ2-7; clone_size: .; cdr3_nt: TGTGCCAGCTCACCACGGACAGGAGGACCGAGGGCCTACGAGCAGTACTTC; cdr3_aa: CASSPRTGGPRAYEQYF
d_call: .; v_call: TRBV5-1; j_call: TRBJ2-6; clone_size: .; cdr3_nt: TGCGCCAGCAGCTTGGCCGGGGCTGGGGCCAACGTCCTGACTTTC; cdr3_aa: CASSLAGAGANVLTF
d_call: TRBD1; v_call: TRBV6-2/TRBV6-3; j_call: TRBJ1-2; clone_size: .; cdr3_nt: TGTGCCAGCAGTTCGGACAGGGGCCGTAACAGCTACACCTTC; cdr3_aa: CASSSDRGRNSYTF
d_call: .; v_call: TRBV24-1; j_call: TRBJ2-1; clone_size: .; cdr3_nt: TGTGCCACCAGTGATCCTGACAGGGAGCAGTTCTTC; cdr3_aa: CATSDPDREQFF
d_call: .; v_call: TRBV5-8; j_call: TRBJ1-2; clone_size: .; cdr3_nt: TGTGCCAGCAGCTTGGCCCCCCACCTGGACAGTTCTAACTATGGCTACACCTTC; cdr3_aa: CASSLAPHLDSSNYGYTF